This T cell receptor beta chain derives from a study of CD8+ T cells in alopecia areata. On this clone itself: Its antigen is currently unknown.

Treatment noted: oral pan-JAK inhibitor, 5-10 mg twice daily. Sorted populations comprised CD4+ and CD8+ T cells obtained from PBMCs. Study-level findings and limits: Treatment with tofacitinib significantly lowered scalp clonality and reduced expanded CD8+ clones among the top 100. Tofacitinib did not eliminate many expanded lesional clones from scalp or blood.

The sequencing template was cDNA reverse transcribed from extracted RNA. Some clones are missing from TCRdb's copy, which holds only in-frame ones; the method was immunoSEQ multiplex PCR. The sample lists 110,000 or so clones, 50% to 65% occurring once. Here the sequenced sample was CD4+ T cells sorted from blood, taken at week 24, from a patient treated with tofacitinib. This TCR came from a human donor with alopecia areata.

The CDR3 coding sequence is TGTGCCAGCAGCGTAGTTTCCAGGGGGAACACCGGGGAGCTGTTTTTT. This codes for CASSVVSRGNTGELFF. This chain joins TRBV9 and TRBJ2-2; weak D call: TRBD1 (6 bases). The CDR3 has 16 amino acids. Germline V gene data show CDR1 as SGDLS and CDR2 as YYNGEE. Trimming pared 0 bases from V and 1 base from J, leaving 10 bases between.